This T cell receptor beta chain is drawn from a study of blood T cell repertoires in COVID-19. As for the study in general: Material from acute and convalescent COVID-19 was sourced from the United States, Italy and Spain.

Profiled with immunoSEQ multiplex PCR; TCRdb holds only in-frame clones, not every one. The table records around 200,000 clones, approximately 86% of them present only once. Participants, about 18 to 100 years old, spanned under 30 US areas. The sequenced material came from PBMCs or T cells enriched from blood (not recorded which). This TCR was sampled from a young man with acute COVID-19.

Here the CDR3 DNA reads TGTGCCAGCAGCCTCTATAATCAGCCCCAGCATTTT. The encoded protein is CASSLYNQPQHF. The chain recombines TRBV5-8 with TRBJ1-5, with unresolved D. This CDR3 spans 12 amino acids. CDR1 and CDR2 (germline): SGHTS, YDEGEE. V was pared by 4 bases and J by 4 bases, with 6 bases between.